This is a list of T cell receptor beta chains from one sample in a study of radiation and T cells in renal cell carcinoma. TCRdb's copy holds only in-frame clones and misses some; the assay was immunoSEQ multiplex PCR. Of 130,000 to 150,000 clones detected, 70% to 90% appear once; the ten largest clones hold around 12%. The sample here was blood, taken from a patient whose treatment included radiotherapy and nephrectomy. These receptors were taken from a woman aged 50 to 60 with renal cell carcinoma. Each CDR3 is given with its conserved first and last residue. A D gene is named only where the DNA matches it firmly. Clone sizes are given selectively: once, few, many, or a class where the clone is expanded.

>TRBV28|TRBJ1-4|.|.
TGTGCCAGCAGTGGCTGGACAGAGGGGTTAGGAAAACTGTTTTTT
CASSGWTEGLGKLFF
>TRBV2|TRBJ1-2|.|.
TGTGCCAGCACTGCTCGTCTGGTCGGCTACACCTTC
CASTARLVGYTF
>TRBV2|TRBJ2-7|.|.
TGTGCCAGCAGGGAACCCTACGAGCAGTACTTC
CASREPYEQYF
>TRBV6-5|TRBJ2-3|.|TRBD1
TGTGCCAGCAGCTTGGGACAGGGGAACACAGATACGCAGTATTTT
CASSLGQGNTDTQYF
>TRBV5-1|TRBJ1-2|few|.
TGCGCCAGCTCTGTAGGGGGGAATGGCTACACCTTC
CASSVGGNGYTF
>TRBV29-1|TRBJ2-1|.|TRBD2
TGCAGCGTTGAAGCGTCCAGCGGGGGGATCAATGAGCAGTTCTTC
CSVEASSGGINEQFF
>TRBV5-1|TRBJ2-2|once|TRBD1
TGCGCCAGCAGCTTGCAACCTCGGGCAGGGGGCTTCAACACCGGGGAGCTGTTTTTT
CASSLQPRAGGFNTGELFF
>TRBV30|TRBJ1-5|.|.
TGTGCCTGGAGTAAAAATAGCAATCAGCCCCAGCATTTT
CAWSKNSNQPQHF
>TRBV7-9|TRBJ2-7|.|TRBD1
TGTGCCAGCGAATTTCGAGGGGGACAGAGCTCCTACGAGCAGTACTTC
CASEFRGGQSSYEQYF
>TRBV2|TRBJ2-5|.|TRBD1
TGTGCCAGCAGCGCCGACAGGGAAGAGACCCAGTACTTC
CASSADREETQYF